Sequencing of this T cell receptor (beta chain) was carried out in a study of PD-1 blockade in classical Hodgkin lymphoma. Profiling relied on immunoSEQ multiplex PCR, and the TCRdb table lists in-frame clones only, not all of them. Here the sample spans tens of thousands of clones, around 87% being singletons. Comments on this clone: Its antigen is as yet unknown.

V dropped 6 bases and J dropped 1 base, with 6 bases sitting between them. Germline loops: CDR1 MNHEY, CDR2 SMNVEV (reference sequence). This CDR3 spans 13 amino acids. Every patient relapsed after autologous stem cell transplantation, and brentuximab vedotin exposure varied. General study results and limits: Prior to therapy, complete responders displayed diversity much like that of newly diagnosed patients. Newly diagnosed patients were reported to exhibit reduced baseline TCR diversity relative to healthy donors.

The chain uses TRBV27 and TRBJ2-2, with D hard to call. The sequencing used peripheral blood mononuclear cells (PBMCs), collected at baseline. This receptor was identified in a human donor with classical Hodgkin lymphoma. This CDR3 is CASRRENTGELFF. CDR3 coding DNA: TGTGCCAGCAGAAGGGAGAACACCGGGGAGCTGTTTTTT.